A selection of T cell receptor beta chains follows, all from one sample in a study of regulatory T cells in long-lasting Graves disease. TCRdb reprocessed the multiplex PCR reads via MiXCR and lists one record per CDR3 protein. The sample includes about 540,000 distinct CDR3 sequences, about 13% of them seen just once. This sample was also put to use in a study of T cells in Graves' hyperthyroidism and ophthalmopathy.

This material consisted of peripheral blood mononuclear cells (PBMCs), taken at new diagnosis, from a patient treated with antithyroid drugs. These receptors were obtained from a young man with Graves disease. Both conserved end residues are part of each CDR3. The D gene is left open where the match is weak. Clone size is not always given. Where it is, it says once, few, many or a class for expanded clones.

d_call	cdr3_length	v_call	j_call	clone_size	cdr3_nt	cdr3_aa
-	13	TRBV6-1	TRBJ1-2	many	TGTGCCAGCACGGAAAACACCCGGGCTGGCTACACCTTC	CASTENTRAGYTF
TRBD2	15	TRBV20-1	TRBJ2-1	many	TGCAGTGAATCCCGAGGACTAGCGGCCGGGAATGAGCAGTTCTTC	CSESRGLAAGNEQFF
-	13	TRBV27	TRBJ2-1	-	TGTGCCAGCCGACTAGATTATTGGGATGAGCAGTTCTTC	CASRLDYWDEQFF
-	14	TRBV6-5	TRBJ2-3	many	TGTGCCAGCGGCCAGGGAGTTTTCACAGATACGCAGTATTTT	CASGQGVFTDTQYF
-	13	TRBV7-3	TRBJ2-3	-	TGTGCCAGCAGCCCGTACGGGGCAGATACGCAGTATTTT	CASSPYGADTQYF
-	13	TRBV6-1	TRBJ1-3	many	TGTGCCAGCAGTGCGGAGTCTGGAAACACCATATATTTT	CASSAESGNTIYF
-	14	TRBV5-1	TRBJ1-2	-	TGCGCCAGCAGCTTGGGAGAGATCTACTATGGCTACACCTTC	CASSLGEIYYGYTF
-	13	TRBV2	TRBJ2-7	-	TGTGCCAGCGAAGGGGTCGGTACCTACGAGCAGTACTTC	CASEGVGTYEQYF
-	15	TRBV2	TRBJ2-4	many	TGTGCCAGCAGTCCAAACATTGGAGGTGGGAACATTCAGTACTTC	CASSPNIGGGNIQYF
-	17	TRBV5-1	TRBJ2-5	-	TGCGCCAGCAGCTTGGGTGGGAGGCCCCTGAGATGGGAGACCCAGTACTTC	CASSLGGRPLRWETQYF
TRBD2	15	TRBV30	TRBJ2-7	many	TGTGCCTGGACCCGAGGGTCTAGCGGGATCTACGAGCAGTACTTC	CAWTRGSSGIYEQYF
TRBD1	15	TRBV13	TRBJ1-2	many	TGTGCCAGCAGCCTACCCCCCGGACAGGGGGCGGGCTACACCTTC	CASSLPPGQGAGYTF
-	15	TRBV12-3/TRBV12-4	TRBJ2-1	-	TGTGCCAGCAGCGCAGGACTCCTGGCCTACAATGAGCAGTTCTTC	CASSAGLLAYNEQFF
-	14	TRBV5-1	TRBJ1-1	many	TGTGCCAGCAGTTTAACCGGGGTGGACACTGAAGCTTTCTTT	CASSLTGVDTEAFF
-	11	TRBV10-2	TRBJ2-7	many	TGCGCCAGCAGTTTAGCTTCCGAGCAGTACTTC	CASSLASEQYF
-	15	TRBV5-1	TRBJ2-5	few	TGCGCCAGCAGCTTTTTGCGGGATCCTCAAGAGACCCAGTACTTC	CASSFLRDPQETQYF
-	15	TRBV11-2	TRBJ1-6	-	TGTGCCAGCAGCTTAGCAACGAACGCGAATTCACCCCTCCACTTT	CASSLATNANSPLHF
TRBD1	14	TRBV19	TRBJ2-3	few	TGTGCCAGTAGTGGGACAGGGGGCGTGGATACGCAGTATTTT	CASSGTGGVDTQYF
-	15	TRBV10-1	TRBJ2-7	many	TGCGCCAGCAGTGAGTCCCTGGGGGGCAAGTACGAGCAGTACTTC	CASSESLGGKYEQYF
-	15	TRBV10-3	TRBJ1-3	many	TGTGCCATCAGTGACCCGGACAGATCTGGAAACACCATATATTTT	CAISDPDRSGNTIYF
-	14	TRBV11-2	TRBJ2-7	-	TGTGCCAGCAGCTTAGCCGGTCCGGGGTACGAGCAGTACTTC	CASSLAGPGYEQYF
TRBD2	15	TRBV10-3	TRBJ2-1	many	TGTGCCATCAGCGAGCGGGAGGGCCGCCGAACAGAGCAGTTCTTC	CAISEREGRRTEQFF
TRBD2	16	TRBV20-1	TRBJ2-3	many	TGCAGTGCTACCCATAGCGGGAGTATCGGCACAGATACGCAGTATTTT	CSATHSGSIGTDTQYF
TRBD1	19	TRBV7-9	TRBJ2-5	many	TGTGCCAGCAGCTTAGTCCGGAGGGGACAGGGCTTACGACAAGAGACCCAGTACTTC	CASSLVRRGQGLRQETQYF
TRBD2	17	TRBV12-3/TRBV12-4	TRBJ2-7	many	TGTGCCAGCAGTTTTGGGCGGGGCGGGGGAAACGTCTACGAGCAGTACTTC	CASSFGRGGGNVYEQYF
TRBD1	14	TRBV5-1	TRBJ1-2	many	TGCGCCAGCAGCTCGGGACAGGGCCACTATGGCTACACCTTC	CASSSGQGHYGYTF
TRBD1	17	TRBV18	TRBJ1-5	few	TGTGCCAGCTCACAACTCAAAAGGGGGCGCGACAATCAGCCCCAGCATTTT	CASSQLKRGRDNQPQHF
-	14	TRBV6-1	TRBJ1-5	-	TGTGCCAGCAGTAAGCAGGATAGCAATCAGCCCCAGCATTTT	CASSKQDSNQPQHF
-	15	TRBV3-1	TRBJ2-1	many	TGTGCCAGCAGCCCTCTGCCGATGTCGGGAGATGAGCAGTTCTTC	CASSPLPMSGDEQFF
TRBD1	13	TRBV5-4	TRBJ2-5	few	TGTGCCAGTGGACAGGGAGGCAGGGGGACCCAGTACTTC	CASGQGGRGTQYF
TRBD2	15	TRBV6-1	TRBJ2-7	-	TGTGCCAGCAGCGAACTAGCGGATCTGGCCTACGAGCAGTACTTC	CASSELADLAYEQYF
-	13	TRBV12-3/TRBV12-4	TRBJ2-4	many	TGTGCCAGCAGCATTAACCCGAATAACATTCAGTACTTC	CASSINPNNIQYF
TRBD2	15	TRBV6-2/TRBV6-3	TRBJ2-3	many	TGTGCCAGCAGTTACGAGAGCGGGAGGGCAAATACGCAGTATTTT	CASSYESGRANTQYF
-	15	TRBV15	TRBJ2-3	-	TGTGCCACCGCATCAGGAGGGCAAAGCACAGATACGCAGTATTTT	CATASGGQSTDTQYF
TRBD1	16	TRBV12-5	TRBJ1-2	many	TGTGCTAGTGGTTCCTACCTAGCCGGGACAGGTTATGGCTACACCTTC	CASGSYLAGTGYGYTF
TRBD2	15	TRBV5-1	TRBJ2-5	-	TGCGCCAGCAGCTTGGCGACTAGCGGGAAAGAGACCCAGTACTTC	CASSLATSGKETQYF
-	14	TRBV5-1	TRBJ1-4	few	TGCGCCAGCAGCCCCCTGAACCACGGAGAAAAACTGTTTTTT	CASSPLNHGEKLFF
-	14	TRBV19	TRBJ1-5	-	TGTGCCAGTAGTGCCCCGGGGGGGCATCAGCCCCAGCATTTT	CASSAPGGHQPQHF
-	14	TRBV18	TRBJ2-5	many	TGTGCCAGCTCACCACTCTCGGATCAAGAGACCCAGTACTTC	CASSPLSDQETQYF
-	11	TRBV29-1	TRBJ2-5	many	TGCAGCGCGAACGTAGGGGAGACCCAGTACTTC	CSANVGETQYF
TRBD1	16	TRBV12-3/TRBV12-4	TRBJ1-2	many	TGTGCCAGCAGTTTAGCCCCGGGACAGAGCGACTATGGCTACACCTTC	CASSLAPGQSDYGYTF
-	13	TRBV20-1	TRBJ2-5	many	TGCAGTGCCCCTAGACGGTTAGGGGAGACCCAGTACTTC	CSAPRRLGETQYF
-	15	TRBV3-1	TRBJ2-1	-	TGTGCCAGCAGCCCGGGGGAGCTAGCCTACAATGAGCAGTTCTTC	CASSPGELAYNEQFF
-	13	TRBV7-9	TRBJ2-1	many	TGTGCCAGCAGCTTAGACTTGTCTATTGAGCAGTTCTTC	CASSLDLSIEQFF
-	15	TRBV7-8	TRBJ2-3	many	TGTGCCAGCACTCAGTTGGGATCTAGCACAGATACGCAGTATTTT	CASTQLGSSTDTQYF
-	13	TRBV12-3/TRBV12-4	TRBJ2-1	many	TGTGCCAGCAGTCAACGTGAACTAGTTGAGCAGTTCTTC	CASSQRELVEQFF
TRBD2	15	TRBV12-5	TRBJ2-5	many	TGTGCTAGTGGTTTGGTAGCGGGAGGCGAAGAGACCCAGTACTTC	CASGLVAGGEETQYF
-	15	TRBV7-2	TRBJ2-5	many	TGTGCCAGCAGCTTAGATAGGGGGGGACGGGAGACCCAGTACTTC	CASSLDRGGRETQYF
TRBD2	15	TRBV18	TRBJ2-1	many	TGTGCCAGCTCACCCCTAGCGGGAGGTTTCCATGAGCAGTTCTTC	CASSPLAGGFHEQFF
-	18	TRBV11-2	TRBJ2-2	-	TGTGCCAGCAGCTCCTCCTCCTGGGGCGGGCCGAACACCGGGGAGCTGTTTTTT	CASSSSSWGGPNTGELFF
TRBD2	16	TRBV6-1	TRBJ2-2	-	TGTGCCAGCAACGAGATGTTCGGGAGGCACACCGGGGAGCTGTTTTTT	CASNEMFGRHTGELFF
TRBD1	15	TRBV19	TRBJ2-5	many	TGTGCCAGTAGTATATATGGACAGGGTTTGGAGACCCAGTACTTC	CASSIYGQGLETQYF
-	15	TRBV30	TRBJ1-5	many	TGTGCCTGGAGTGTACAAAGATATAGCAATCAGCCCCAGCATTTT	CAWSVQRYSNQPQHF
TRBD1	13	TRBV29-1	TRBJ1-5	-	TGCAGCGTTGACGTAGGGGGCAAACAGCCCCAGCATTTT	CSVDVGGKQPQHF